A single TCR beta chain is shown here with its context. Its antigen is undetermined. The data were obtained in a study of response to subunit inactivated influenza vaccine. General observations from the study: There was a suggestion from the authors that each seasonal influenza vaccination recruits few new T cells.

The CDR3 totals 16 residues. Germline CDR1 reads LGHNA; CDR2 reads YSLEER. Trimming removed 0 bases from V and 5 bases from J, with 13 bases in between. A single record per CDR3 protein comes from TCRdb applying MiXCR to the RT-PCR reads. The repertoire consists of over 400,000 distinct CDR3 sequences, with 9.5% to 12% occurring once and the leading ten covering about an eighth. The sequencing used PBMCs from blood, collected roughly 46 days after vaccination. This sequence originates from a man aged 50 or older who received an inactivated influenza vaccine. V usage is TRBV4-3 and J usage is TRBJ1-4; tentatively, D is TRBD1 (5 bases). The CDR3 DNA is TGCGCCAGCAGCCAAGATTTTACAGGTCGCAATGAAAAACTGTTTTTT. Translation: CASSQDFTGRNEKLFF.